The 5 T cell receptor beta chains given below trace back to one sample, sequenced in a study of neoadjuvant anti-PD-1 for oral cavity cancer. Repertoires were generated with immunoSEQ multiplex PCR, while TCRdb's copy carries only in-frame clones and drops some. The table includes 30,000 to 35,000 clones, approximately 87% detected once. Sequenced material: PBMCs, taken before nivolumab (anti-PD-1) treatment. These receptors were obtained from a person aged 40 to 85 with oral cavity squamous cell carcinoma.

This chain uses TRBV2 with TRBJ1-1; 9 positions match TRBD1. With V trimmed by 6 bases and J by 0 bases, 5 bases remained unmatched. The CDR3 consists of 15 residues. Germline V gene sequence: CDR1 SNHLY, CDR2 FYNNEI. The CDR3 sequence: CASRDRGYLNTEAFF. CDR3 in DNA: TGTGCCAGCAGGGACAGGGGTTATTTGAACACTGAAGCTTTCTTT.

This clone has just one count. This sequence joins TRBV6-6 and TRBJ2-3; TRBD2 aligns across 8 bases. CDR1 is MNHNY, CDR2 SVGAGI, per germline (reference sequence). The CDR3 runs 16 residues. V shed 6 bases, J shed 4 bases, and the junction held 12 bases outside the gene matches. The CDR3 nucleotides are TGTGCCAGCAGCCCCCCGGGGGGGCTGTATTCAGATACGCAGTATTTT. It yields the protein CASSPPGGLYSDTQYF.

The chain combines TRBV4-3 with TRBJ2-5, with TRBD2 matching 8 bases. The V gene's germline CDR1 is LGHNA and CDR2 YSLEER. CDR3 size: 15 residues. V was pared by 0 bases and J by 5 bases, with 5 bases of the junction left unmatched. For the CDR3, the DNA is TGCGCCAGCAGCCAAGACGGGGCGGGGGGTGAGACCCAGTACTTC. Its protein product is CASSQDGAGGETQYF.

The chain uses TRBV29-1 and TRBJ1-1; 7 bases align to TRBD1. This CDR3 spans 13 amino acids. V was clipped by 7 bases and J by 0 bases; unmatched bases: 5. In germline, CDR1 is SQVTM, CDR2 ANQGSEA. The CDR3 is CSGRDSVNTEAFF. The CDR3 region has the DNA TGCAGCGGCCGGGACAGCGTGAACACTGAAGCTTTCTTT.

Only one count was recorded for this clone. The chain couples TRBV4-2 to TRBJ1-1; D is undetermined. V was clipped by 1 base and J by 2 bases, with 8 bases between them. Germline CDR1 reads LGHNA; CDR2 reads YNFKEQ. The CDR3 is made up of 14 amino acids. CDR3 in amino acids: CASSQAGSNTEAFF. The CDR3 region has the DNA TGTGCCAGCAGCCAAGCCGGTTCCAACACTGAAGCTTTCTTT.